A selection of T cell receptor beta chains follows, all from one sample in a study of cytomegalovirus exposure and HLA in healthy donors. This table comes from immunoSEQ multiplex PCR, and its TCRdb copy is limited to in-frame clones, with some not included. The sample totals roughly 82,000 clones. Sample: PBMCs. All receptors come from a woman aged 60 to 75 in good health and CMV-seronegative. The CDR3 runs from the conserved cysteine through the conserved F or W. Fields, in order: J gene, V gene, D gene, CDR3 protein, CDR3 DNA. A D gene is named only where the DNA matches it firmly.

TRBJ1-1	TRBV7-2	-	CASSLGALSTEAFF	TGTGCCAGCAGCTTGGGGGCGCTTAGCACTGAAGCTTTCTTT
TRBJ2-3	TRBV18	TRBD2	CASSPTSGTGVTQYF	TGTGCCAGCTCACCGACTAGCGGGACTGGCGTTACGCAGTATTTT
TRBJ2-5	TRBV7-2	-	CASSLDRETQYF	TGTGCCAGCAGCTTAGACAGAGAGACCCAGTACTTC
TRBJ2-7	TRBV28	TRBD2	CASSSPGLAGSYEQYF	TGTGCCAGCAGCTCTCCGGGACTAGCGGGCTCCTACGAGCAGTACTTC
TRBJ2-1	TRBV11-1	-	CASSQSATYNEQFF	TGTGCCAGCAGCCAGTCTGCCACCTACAATGAGCAGTTCTTC
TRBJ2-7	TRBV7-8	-	CASSLSEGGSYEQYF	TGTGCCAGCAGCTTAAGCGAAGGGGGTTCCTACGAGCAGTACTTC
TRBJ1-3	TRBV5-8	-	CASSLVPVSFGNTIYF	TGTGCCAGCAGCTTGGTCCCAGTATCCTTTGGAAACACCATATATTTT
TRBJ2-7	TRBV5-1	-	CASKDSYEQYF	TGCGCCAGCAAAGACAGCTACGAGCAGTACTTC
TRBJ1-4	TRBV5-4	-	CASSLEGREKLFF	TGTGCCAGCAGCCTTGAGGGTCGTGAAAAACTGTTTTTT
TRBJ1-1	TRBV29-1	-	CSVGPGDTEAFF	TGCAGCGTTGGTCCAGGGGATACTGAAGCTTTCTTT
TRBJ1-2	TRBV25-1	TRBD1	CASSASRTGGINYGYTF	TGTGCCAGCAGTGCTTCAAGGACAGGGGGTATTAACTATGGCTACACCTTC
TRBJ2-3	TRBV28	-	CASSLGSGQPVSHTQYF	TGTGCCAGCAGTTTAGGGTCGGGTCAGCCAGTCTCCCATACGCAGTATTTT
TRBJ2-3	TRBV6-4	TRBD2	CASSDHRDYQTDTQYF	TGTGCCAGCAGTGATCACCGGGACTACCAAACAGATACGCAGTATTTT
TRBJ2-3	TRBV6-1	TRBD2	CASFRGGDTQYF	TGTGCCAGCTTTCGGGGGGGCGATACGCAGTATTTT
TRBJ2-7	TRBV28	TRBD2	CASSPPTSGSNNEQYF	TGTGCCAGCAGCCCACCGACTAGCGGGAGTAATAACGAGCAGTACTTC
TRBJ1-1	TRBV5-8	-	CASSLASVAGTEAFF	TGTGCCAGCAGCTTGGCCTCGGTTGCGGGCACTGAAGCTTTCTTT
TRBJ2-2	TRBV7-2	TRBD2	CASSFRTSGRRGNTGELFF	TGTGCCAGCAGCTTCCGGACTAGCGGGAGGAGGGGGAACACCGGGGAGCTGTTTTTT
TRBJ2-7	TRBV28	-	CASSSLDSFREQYF	TGTGCCAGCAGCTCCCTCGACAGTTTTCGCGAGCAGTACTTC
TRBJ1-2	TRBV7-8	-	CASSWQTGPNLNYGYTF	TGTGCCAGCAGCTGGCAGACAGGCCCAAATCTAAACTATGGCTACACCTTC
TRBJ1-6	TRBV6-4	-	CASRPSGQLNSPLHF	TGTGCCAGCAGGCCCTCCGGACAGCTTAATTCACCCCTCCACTTT
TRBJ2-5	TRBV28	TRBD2	CASSFPTSGRAGQYF	TGTGCCAGCAGTTTCCCCACTAGCGGGAGGGCCGGTCAGTACTTC
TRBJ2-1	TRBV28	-	CASRKRVGVADPSSYNEQFF	TGTGCCAGCAGGAAAAGGGTGGGGGTAGCGGACCCGAGCTCCTACAATGAGCAGTTCTTC
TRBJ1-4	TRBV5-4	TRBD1	CASSKELQGVGEKLFF	TGTGCCAGCAGCAAGGAACTACAGGGGGTCGGTGAAAAACTGTTTTTT
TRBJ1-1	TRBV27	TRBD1	CASSSTQGGDKAFF	TGTGCCAGCAGTTCGACTCAGGGGGGAGATAAAGCTTTCTTT
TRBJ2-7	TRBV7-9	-	CASSQGRGYEQYF	TGTGCCAGCAGCCAAGGCAGGGGCTACGAGCAGTACTTC
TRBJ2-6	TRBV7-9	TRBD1	CASSLGDRAKTGANVLTF	TGTGCCAGCAGCTTAGGGGACAGGGCCAAAACTGGGGCCAACGTCCTGACTTTC
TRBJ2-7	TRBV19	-	CASSRRESYEQYF	TGTGCCAGTAGTCGCCGGGAGTCCTACGAGCAGTACTTC
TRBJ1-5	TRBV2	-	CASSPQNSNQPQHF	TGTGCCAGCAGCCCACAAAATAGCAATCAGCCCCAGCATTTT
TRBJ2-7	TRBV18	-	CASSPTGIPYEQYF	TGTGCCAGCTCACCCACCGGGATTCCCTACGAGCAGTACTTC
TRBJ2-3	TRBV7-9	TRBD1	CASSQGQGYTDTQYF	TGTGCCAGCAGCCAGGGACAGGGCTACACAGATACGCAGTATTTT
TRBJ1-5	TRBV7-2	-	CASSFDGSGQPQHF	TGTGCCAGCAGCTTCGACGGGTCGGGGCAGCCCCAGCATTTT
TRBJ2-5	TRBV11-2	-	CASSPTDARETQYF	TGTGCCAGCAGCCCAACCGATGCCCGGGAGACCCAGTACTTC
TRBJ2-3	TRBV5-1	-	CASSSFGQTTDTQYF	TGCGCCAGCAGCTCCTTCGGACAAACCACAGATACGCAGTATTTT
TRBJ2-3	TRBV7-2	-	CASSPDYLTDTQYF	TGTGCCAGCAGCCCGGACTACCTTACAGATACGCAGTATTTT
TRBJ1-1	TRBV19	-	CASIRDGRNTEAFF	TGTGCCAGTATAAGAGATGGGAGGAACACTGAAGCTTTCTTT
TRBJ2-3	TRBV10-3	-	CAISSTDTQYF	TGTGCCATCAGTTCAACAGATACGCAGTATTTT
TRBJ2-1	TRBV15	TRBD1	CATSSLGGQGANEQFF	TGTGCCACCAGCAGTTTGGGGGGACAGGGAGCCAATGAGCAGTTCTTC
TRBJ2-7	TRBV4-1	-	CASSQAGATPGEQYF	TGCGCCAGCAGCCAAGCGGGTGCTACCCCGGGCGAGCAGTACTTC
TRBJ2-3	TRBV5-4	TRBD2	CASSDPAGGDTQYF	TGTGCCAGCAGCGACCCGGCGGGGGGAGATACGCAGTATTTT
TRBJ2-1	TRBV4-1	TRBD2	CASSQVGTRDYNEQFF	TGCGCCAGCAGCCAAGTGGGGACTAGGGACTACAATGAGCAGTTCTTC